Given below is one T cell receptor (beta chain) in context. The sample is drawn from a study of blood T cell repertoires in COVID-19. Study in general: From the United States, Italy and Spain came samples of acute and convalescent COVID-19. From T cells, B-cell-depleted T cells, or PBMCs came the material, which was cDNA or gDNA.

Per the original methods: Estimation of nucleated cell counts was performed using reference gene primer amplification. The table came from immunoSEQ multiplex PCR; TCRdb's copy has only in-frame clones and leaves some out. V, J and clone size derive from that table, while D and trimming were established from the DNA sequence. The sample includes some 200,000 clones, 75% to 85% seen only once; the top ten take 0.95% to 1.5%. Germline CDR1 MNHNY, CDR2 SVGAGI (reference sequence). This CDR3 comprises 16 residues. V lost 2 bases and J 3 bases, leaving 14 bases between the germline ends. Enrolled during active infection, Seattle patients were then followed longitudinally.

The chain links TRBV6-6 to TRBJ2-1, with D tentatively TRBD2 (6 bases). The clonotype comes from a woman aged 25 to 39 with COVID-19, enrolled during active disease. The specimen was peripheral blood. CDR3 coding DNA: TGTGCCAGCAGTTACCCCTTAGCGGACCTCTACAATGAGCAGTTCTTC. Amino acids: CASSYPLADLYNEQFF.